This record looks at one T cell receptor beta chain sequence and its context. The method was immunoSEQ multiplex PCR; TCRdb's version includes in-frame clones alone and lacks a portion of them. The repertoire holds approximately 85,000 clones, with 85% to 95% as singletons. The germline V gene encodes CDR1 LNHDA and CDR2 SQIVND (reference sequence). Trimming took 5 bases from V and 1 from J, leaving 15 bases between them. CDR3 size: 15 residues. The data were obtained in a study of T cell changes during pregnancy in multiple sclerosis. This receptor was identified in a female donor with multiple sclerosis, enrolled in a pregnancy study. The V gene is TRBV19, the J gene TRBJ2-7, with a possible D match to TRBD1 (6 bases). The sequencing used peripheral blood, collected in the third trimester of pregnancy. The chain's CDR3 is CASSVTRTASYEQYF. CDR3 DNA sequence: TGTGCCAGTAGTGTGACCCGGACAGCTTCCTACGAGCAGTACTTC.